Listed below are T cell receptor beta chains from one sample, sequenced in a study of blood T cell repertoires in COVID-19. Sequencing used immunoSEQ multiplex PCR; TCRdb keeps in-frame clones, though not all of them. The sample lists some 300,000 clones, nearly 90% occurring once. Sequenced: peripheral blood. These TCRs come from a woman aged 40-49 years with COVID-19, enrolled during active disease. CDR3s include the opening cysteine and the closing phenylalanine or tryptophan. D genes are given only for firm matches. Clone size is stated in some rows and not others, as once, few, many or a class when expanded.

j_call d_call v_call clone_size cdr3_aa cdr3_nt
TRBJ1-5 NA TRBV28 NA CASSLLLGQPQHF TGTGCCAGCAGTTTACTCCTAGGTCAGCCCCAGCATTTT
TRBJ2-1 TRBD1 TRBV3-1/TRBV3-2 NA CASSQVTGGGEQFF TGTGCCAGCAGCCAAGTGACAGGGGGCGGTGAGCAGTTCTTC
TRBJ2-7 TRBD1 TRBV7-9 NA CASSSKAGTGGHEQYF TGTGCCAGCAGCTCGAAAGCTGGGACAGGGGGACACGAGCAGTACTTC
TRBJ1-6 TRBD1 TRBV28 NA CAWSRGRSYNSPLHF TGTGCCTGGTCGAGGGGGCGGTCCTATAATTCACCCCTCCACTTT
TRBJ2-1 NA TRBV3-1/TRBV3-2 NA CASSFRLSSNNEQFF TGTGCCAGCAGCTTCCGGCTTAGCTCTAATAATGAGCAGTTCTTC
TRBJ1-5 TRBD1 TRBV7-2 NA CASSFGQGGQPQHF TGTGCCAGCAGCTTTGGACAGGGAGGTCAGCCCCAGCATTTT
TRBJ1-2 TRBD1 TRBV12-3/TRBV12-4 NA CASSFTGGYGYTF TGTGCCAGCAGTTTTACAGGGGGCTATGGCTACACCTTC
TRBJ1-2 NA TRBV7-2 NA CASSLGAFYGYTF TGTGCCAGCAGCTTAGGGGCCTTCTATGGCTACACCTTC
TRBJ1-1 NA TRBV28 NA CASSLVRATEAFF TGTGCCAGCAGTTTAGTCAGGGCCACTGAAGCTTTCTTT
TRBJ1-2 NA TRBV7-9 once CASSLGQGLLYGYTF TGTGCCAGCAGCTTAGGGCAGGGCCTCCTCTATGGCTACACCTTC
TRBJ1-1 NA TRBV3-1/TRBV3-2 NA CASSPVWGGYTEAFF TGTGCCAGCAGCCCCGTGTGGGGAGGGTACACTGAAGCTTTCTTT
TRBJ1-3 NA TRBV28 NA CASSLGQGTGNTIYF TGTGCCAGCAGTTTGGGGCAGGGGACTGGAAACACCATATATTTT
TRBJ1-1 TRBD1 TRBV6-6 NA CASSRQGVAEAFF TGTGCCAGCAGTCGACAGGGGGTCGCTGAAGCTTTCTTT
TRBJ1-1 NA TRBV4-3 NA CASSQDGAGKAFF TGCGCCAGCAGCCAAGATGGGGCAGGTAAAGCTTTCTTT
TRBJ2-1 TRBD2 TRBV5-6 NA CASSFPGGGESYNEQFF TGTGCCAGCAGCTTTCCCGGCGGGGGGGAGTCCTACAATGAGCAGTTCTTC
TRBJ2-1 NA TRBV9 NA CASSVDLAAEQFF TGTGCCAGCAGCGTAGACCTAGCAGCCGAGCAGTTCTTC
TRBJ1-1 NA TRBV6-1 once CASSELQGIEAFF TGTGCCAGCAGTGAATTACAGGGCATTGAAGCTTTCTTT
TRBJ1-1 NA TRBV12-3/TRBV12-4 few CASSPGRGTEAFF TGTGCCAGCAGTCCCGGTAGGGGGACTGAAGCTTTCTTT
TRBJ2-1 NA TRBV11-3 NA CASSSVENEQFF TGTGCCAGCAGCTCTGTAGAAAATGAGCAGTTCTTC
TRBJ1-5 TRBD1 TRBV7-2 NA CASSFDRGQPQHF TGTGCCAGCAGCTTCGACAGGGGACAGCCCCAGCATTTT
TRBJ2-5 NA TRBV5-4 few CASSPRGGTETQYF TGTGCCAGCAGCCCAAGAGGAGGGACGGAGACCCAGTACTTC
TRBJ1-2 NA TRBV28 NA CASSLRGGGYTF TGTGCCAGCAGTTTACGTGGAGGGGGCTACACCTTC
TRBJ2-1 NA TRBV25-1 NA CASGSRTYSYNEQFF TGTGCCAGCGGTTCGCGGACATACTCCTACAATGAGCAGTTCTTC
TRBJ2-7 NA TRBV11-2 NA CASSSRRDSHYEQYF TGTGCCAGCAGCTCACGTAGGGACTCCCACTACGAGCAGTACTTC
TRBJ1-1 NA TRBV10-3 NA CAISDRVAATEAFF TGTGCCATCAGTGACAGGGTCGCAGCCACTGAAGCTTTCTTT
TRBJ1-6 TRBD1 TRBV18 NA CASSQDRSNSPLHF TGTGCCAGCTCCCAGGACAGGTCGAATTCACCCCTCCACTTT
TRBJ2-5 NA TRBV19 NA CASSILRRGGETQYF TGTGCCAGTAGTATCTTAAGGAGGGGCGGAGAGACCCAGTACTTC
TRBJ2-4 TRBD1 TRBV7-2 NA CASSFLQGAKNIQYF TGTGCCAGCAGCTTCCTACAGGGGGCCAAAAACATTCAGTACTTC
TRBJ1-5 NA TRBV5-6 few CASSLQRGGHQPQHF TGTGCCAGCAGCCTTCAGCGGGGGGGACACCAGCCCCAGCATTTT
TRBJ1-5 NA TRBV7-8 once CASSFPWGGQPQHF TGTGCCAGCAGCTTCCCCTGGGGAGGGCAGCCCCAGCATTTT
TRBJ1-5 TRBD1 TRBV30 once CAWSTRQGNQPQHF TGTGCCTGGAGTACCCGACAGGGGAATCAGCCCCAGCATTTT
TRBJ2-7 NA TRBV3-1/TRBV3-2 once CASSQDYGRSTYEQYF TGTGCCAGCAGCCAAGATTATGGGAGATCAACCTACGAGCAGTACTTC
TRBJ2-2 NA TRBV3-1/TRBV3-2 NA CASRPRVNTGELFF TGTGCCAGCAGACCCAGGGTTAATACCGGGGAGCTGTTTTTT
TRBJ1-6 TRBD1 TRBV5-6 NA CASSADRVYNSPLHF TGTGCCAGCAGCGCGGACAGGGTTTATAATTCACCCCTCCACTTT
TRBJ2-2 TRBD1 TRBV4-2 few CASSQDVRLDRVFPNTGELFF TGTGCCAGCAGCCAAGATGTGCGCTTGGACAGGGTATTTCCGAACACCGGGGAGCTGTTTTTT
TRBJ2-2 TRBD2 TRBV28 NA CASSESGGTGELFF TGTGCCAGCAGTGAAAGCGGGGGCACCGGGGAGCTGTTTTTT
TRBJ2-2 NA TRBV15 NA CATKGQGTNTGELFF TGTGCCACCAAGGGGCAGGGAACGAACACCGGGGAGCTGTTTTTT
TRBJ1-1 NA TRBV5-5 once CASSLAGRQNTEAFF TGTGCCAGCAGCTTGGCCGGCAGACAAAACACTGAAGCTTTCTTT
TRBJ1-2 NA TRBV9 NA CASSVGQTPYGYTF TGTGCCAGCAGCGTAGGACAGACGCCCTATGGCTACACCTTC
TRBJ1-1 NA TRBV5-1 NA CASSLDTRNTEAFF TGCGCCAGCAGCTTGGACACCCGGAACACTGAAGCTTTCTTT
TRBJ2-3 NA TRBV28 once CASIGKTLVPRLTDTQYF TGTGCCAGCATCGGAAAAACACTAGTCCCACGACTCACAGATACGCAGTATTTT
TRBJ2-7 TRBD1 TRBV7-3 once CASSQQGTSYEQYF TGTGCCAGCAGTCAACAGGGGACCTCCTACGAGCAGTACTTC
TRBJ2-7 NA TRBV28 NA CASSLVRGVGEQYF TGTGCCAGCAGTTTGGTTCGCGGTGTGGGTGAGCAGTACTTC
TRBJ1-2 TRBD1 TRBV29-1 NA CSVERRDRVYGYTF TGCAGCGTTGAGCGCCGGGACAGGGTCTATGGCTACACCTTC
TRBJ1-4 NA TRBV10-3 NA CAISSQGANEKLFF TGTGCCATCAGCTCACAGGGAGCTAATGAAAAACTGTTTTTT
TRBJ2-3 TRBD1 TRBV5-1 NA CASSPGQALDTQYF TGCGCCAGCAGCCCGGGACAGGCCCTCGATACGCAGTATTTT
TRBJ2-7 TRBD2 TRBV7-2 NA CASSLVGGTYEQYF TGTGCCAGCAGCTTAGTGGGGGGGACCTACGAGCAGTACTTC
TRBJ2-6 TRBD2 TRBV28 NA CASPPSGSGANVLTF TGTGCCAGTCCCCCTAGCGGCTCTGGGGCCAACGTCCTGACTTTC
TRBJ2-3 TRBD2 TRBV19 NA CASSMGLAGGQGTQYF TGTGCCAGTAGTATGGGACTAGCGGGGGGGCAGGGTACGCAGTATTTT
TRBJ2-3 NA TRBV5-1 NA CASSHRSTDTQYF TGCGCCAGCAGCCATCGGAGCACAGATACGCAGTATTTT
TRBJ2-2 TRBD1 TRBV7-9 NA CASSWGSTGGITGELFF TGTGCCAGCAGCTGGGGATCGACAGGGGGTATTACCGGGGAGCTGTTTTTT
TRBJ2-4 TRBD2 TRBV6-4 NA CASSDEASGGQNIQYF TGTGCCAGCAGTGACGAGGCTAGCGGGGGACAAAACATTCAGTACTTC
TRBJ2-5 TRBD2 TRBV19 NA CASSIDPSGRLQETQYF TGTGCCAGTAGTATAGATCCTAGCGGGAGGCTCCAAGAGACCCAGTACTTC
TRBJ1-3 NA TRBV19 NA CASSPARDWGSGNTIYF TGTGCCAGTAGTCCAGCCAGGGACTGGGGCTCTGGAAACACCATATATTTT
TRBJ1-2 NA TRBV6-5 NA CASRERPARYGYTF TGTGCCAGCAGGGAGCGACCTGCCCGGTATGGCTACACCTTC